A single sample is the source of the 16 T cell receptor beta chains below, sequenced in a study of early T cells in non-severe SARS-CoV-2 infection. TCRdb reanalysed the 5' RACE reads using MiXCR and keeps one entry per CDR3 protein. The sample includes under 100,000 distinct CDR3 sequences, approximately 10% seen only once; the top ten take roughly 5%. The specimen was whole blood. The receptors derive from an adult who was a healthcare worker with PCR-confirmed SARS-CoV-2 infection or an uninfected control (not recorded which).

The J gene is TRBJ2-1, the V gene TRBV5-1, with D perhaps TRBD1 or TRBD2 (5 bases each). There are 15 residues in the CDR3. V was clipped by 3 bases and J by 7 bases, with 17 bases between them. The germline V gene has CDR1 SGHRS and CDR2 YFSETQ. Here the CDR3 reads CASSSGTAEGNEQFF. In DNA form, the CDR3 reads TGCGCCAGCAGCTCCGGGACGGCGGAAGGAAATGAGCAGTTCTTC.

This clonotype has ten or more counts. The V gene is TRBV2, the J gene TRBJ1-5; tentative D call: TRBD1 (5 bases). Trimming took 3 bases from V and 1 from J, leaving 10 bases between them. This CDR3 is built from 15 residues. CDR1 is SNHLY and CDR2 is FYNNEI in the germline V gene. The CDR3 loop is CASSEVGVSNQPQHF. CDR3 DNA: TGTGCCAGCAGTGAGGTAGGGGTCAGCAATCAGCCCCAGCATTTT. The whole variable domain, filled in from reference TRBV2 and TRBJ1-5, reads EPEVTQTPSHQVTQMGQEVILRCVPISNHLYFYWYRQILGQKVEFLVSFYNNEISEKSEIFDDQFSVERPDGSNFTLKIRSTKLEDSAMYFCASSEVGVSNQPQHFGDGTRLSIL.

V and J are TRBV1 and TRBJ2-3; the table names TRBD2, a call not compared with the DNA. TRBV1 is described as a pseudogene. The CDR3 has 17 residues. CDR3 residues: CTSSQGPTSLLHRYQYF. DNA of the CDR3: TGCACCAGCAGCCAAGGGCCCACTAGTTTATTGCACAGATACCAGTATTTT.

This clonotype was detected ten times or more. CDR3 nucleotide sequence: TGTGCCAGCAGCTTGCAGGGAGCCCATAACAATGAGCAGTTCTTC. Protein product: CASSLQGAHNNEQFF. V and J are TRBV5-4 and TRBJ2-1; either TRBD1 or TRBD2 may fit D (5 bases each). This CDR3 has 15 residues. CDR1 is SGHNT and CDR2 is YYREEE in the germline V gene (reference sequence). V was cut by 1 base and J by 5 bases, with 13 bases left in between.

This clonotype was found a few times. The chain employs TRBV20-1 and TRBJ2-7; no reliable D call. The CDR3 sequence is 12 residues long. The V and J ends lost 6 bases and 0 bases respectively, with 9 bases between them. Germline-derived CDR1 and CDR2 are DFQATT and SNEGSKA (reference sequence). In nucleotides, the CDR3 is TGCAGTGCCGGTCGAAGCTCCTACGAGCAGTACTTC. Translation gives CSAGRSSYEQYF.

This clonotype has at least ten counts. V gene TRBV20-1 combines with J gene TRBJ2-1, with TRBD2 identical over 7 bases. This CDR3 is 15 amino acids long. Germline lookup yields CDR1 DFQATT and CDR2 SNEGSKA (reference sequence). The junction had 6 bases not matched to a gene; V was cut back by 1 base and J by 3 bases. The CDR3 spells CSARGRAGNYNEQFF. For the CDR3, the DNA is TGCAGTGCTAGAGGTCGAGCGGGGAACTACAATGAGCAGTTCTTC.

This chain connects TRBV25-1 to TRBJ1-3; D is unresolved. CDR3 size: 15 residues. V was cut by 2 bases and J by 2 bases, with 10 bases left in between. CDR1 MGHDK and CDR2 SYGVNS come from the germline V gene. DNA of the CDR3: TGTGCCAGCAGTGAAGTTTGGGGTACTGGAAACACCATATATTTT. This gives the protein CASSEVWGTGNTIYF.

This clonotype turned up a few times. V gene TRBV6-1 combines with J gene TRBJ1-4; TRBD1 agrees at 7 bases. The CDR3 contains 15 residues. V was pared by 3 bases and J by 7 bases, with 8 bases of the junction left unmatched. The V gene's germline CDR1 is MNHNS and CDR2 SASEGT. The CDR3 nucleotides are TGTGCCAGCAGTGAGAGGACAGGCCTGGGTGAAAAACTGTTTTTT. Its translation: CASSERTGLGEKLFF.

Remarks on this clonotype: One end of the junction varies from germline; a read error may be responsible. The chain combines TRBV7-2 with TRBJ1-6; D ambiguous. CDR3 length: 16 amino acids. The germline gives CDR1 SGHTA, CDR2 FQGNSA. CDR3 in amino acids: CASSWTESSYNSPLHF. The CDR3 coding sequence is TGTGCCAGCAGTTGGACGGAAAGCTCCTATAATTCACCCCTCCATTTT.

The chain carries TRBV19 and TRBJ2-1, with D perhaps TRBD1 (5 bases). The CDR3 totals 14 residues. Germline V lookup: CDR1 LNHDA, CDR2 SQIVND (reference sequence). Trimming cost V 8 bases and J 8 bases, with 19 bases left between them. Here the CDR3 DNA reads TGTGCCAGTGAATCCAGGGTAGCTATCCATGAGCAGTTCTTC. It translates to CASESRVAIHEQFF.

V gene TRBV19 combines with J gene TRBJ1-6; TRBD1 is a possible D gene (6 bases). Trimming took off 3 bases at V and 1 base at J, with 10 bases between the two ends. Looked up from germline, CDR1 is LNHDA and CDR2 is SQIVND (reference sequence). The CDR3 totals 16 residues. CDR3 in DNA: TGTGCCAGTAGTATGGGACATTCTTCCTATAATTCACCCCTCCACTTT. Translation: CASSMGHSSYNSPLHF.

The chain recombines TRBV6-5 with TRBJ1-5; a weak D match, TRBD1 (5 bases). The V and J ends lost 5 bases and 1 base respectively, with 18 bases between them. Germline V gene data show CDR1 as MNHEY and CDR2 as SVGAGI. The CDR3 contains 17 residues. The CDR3 here is CASSRTRIPGSNQPQHF. DNA for the CDR3: TGTGCCAGCAGTCGGACACGGATCCCCGGAAGCAATCAGCCCCAGCATTTT.

This clonotype was seen at least ten times. V gene TRBV19 combines with J gene TRBJ2-4; D gene unclear. With 9 bases removed from V and 0 bases from J, the gap between germline ends came to 15 bases. Germline V CDR1 and CDR2: LNHDA, SQIVND (reference sequence). The length of the CDR3 is 15 residues. CDR3 nucleotide sequence: TGTGCCAGCACCAGAAACGCCGCAGCCAAAAACATTCAGTACTTC. It specifies CASTRNAAAKNIQYF.

This clonotype was detected a few times. The J gene is TRBJ2-3, the V gene TRBV12-5; perhaps TRBD2 as D (5 bases). The germline V gene encodes CDR1 LGHNT and CDR2 FRNRAP. The CDR3 covers 13 residues. V lost 2 bases and J 10 bases, leaving 13 bases between the germline ends. CDR3: CASGLPRGFAQYF. CDR3 nucleotide sequence: TGTGCTAGTGGTTTGCCCCGAGGGTTCGCGCAGTATTTT.

Ten or more counts support this clonotype. The V and J genes are TRBV18 and TRBJ1-2; 7 positions agree with TRBD1. Per the germline V gene, CDR1 is KGHSH and CDR2 is LQKENI. J gave up 4 bases and V 6 bases, and 11 bases lay outside the gene matches. This CDR3 is 15 amino acids long. CDR3 nucleotides: TGTGCCAGCTCGCGGGACAGCAAGACCTCCTATGGCTACACCTTC. Translating gives CASSRDSKTSYGYTF.

The chain recombines TRBV15 with TRBJ1-6; D remains unclear. The CDR3 spans 15 residues. Germline V CDR1 and CDR2: LNHNV, YYDKDF (reference sequence). Trimming pared 5 bases from V and 8 bases from J, leaving 16 bases between. The CDR3 is CATSAGRREDSPLHF. CDR3 sequence (DNA): TGTGCCACCAGCGCAGGTCGTCGGGAGGATTCACCCCTCCACTTT. Full variable domain (outside the CDR3, taken from reference TRBV15 and TRBJ1-6): DAMVIQNPRYQVTQFGKPVTLSCSQTLNHNVMYWYQQKSSQAPKLLFHYYDKDFNNEADTPDNFQSRRPNTSFCFLDIRSPGLGDTAMYLCATSAGRREDSPLHFGNGTRLTVT.